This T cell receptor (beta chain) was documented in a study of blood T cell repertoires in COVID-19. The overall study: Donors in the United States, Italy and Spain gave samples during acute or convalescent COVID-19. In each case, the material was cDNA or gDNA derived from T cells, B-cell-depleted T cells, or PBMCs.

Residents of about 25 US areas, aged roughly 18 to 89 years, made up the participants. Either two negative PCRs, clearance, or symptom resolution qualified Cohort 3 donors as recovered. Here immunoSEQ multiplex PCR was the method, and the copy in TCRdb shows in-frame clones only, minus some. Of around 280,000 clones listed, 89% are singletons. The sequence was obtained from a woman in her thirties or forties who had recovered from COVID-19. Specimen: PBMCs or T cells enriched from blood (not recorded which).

The CDR3 bases are TGTGCCAGCAGCTTTCCTACAGGTCTCGTTAACTATGGCTACACCTTC. It encodes CASSFPTGLVNYGYTF. The chain is built from TRBV7-2 and TRBJ1-2; maybe TRBD1 (5 bases). Germline V gene lookup returns CDR1 SGHTA and CDR2 FQGNSA. The ends were cut back, 3 bases at V and 1 base at J, with 15 bases in the middle. This CDR3 spans 16 amino acids.